What follows describes a single TCR beta chain. Its cognate antigen is unknown. One junction end does not reproduce the germline sequence, and a read error may be involved. The CDR3 spans 12 residues. CDR1 and CDR2 (germline): SEHNR, FQNEAQ (reference sequence). This record belongs to a study of cytomegalovirus exposure and HLA in healthy donors. At the level of the study: A data release that came early held roughly 90 million unique TCRs from HLA-typed donors. Study-level points and caveats: In a later analysis, V- and J-gene trimming of beta chains associated with a DCLRE1C missense variant, replicated independently.

Both 60 Vbeta primers and 13 Jbeta primers went into the PCR. Sequencing used immunoSEQ multiplex PCR; TCRdb keeps in-frame clones, though not all of them. Of more than 100,000 clones in the sample, approximately 87% are singletons; the top ten hold roughly 5%. The TCR originated in a woman in her twenties or thirties in good health and CMV-seronegative. V and J are TRBV7-9 and TRBJ1-1; D may be TRBD1 (5 bases). The specimen sequenced was PBMCs. CDR3: CSSSLAGTQAFF. The CDR3 nucleotides are TGTTCCAGCAGCTTAGCGGGGACTCAAGCTTTCTTT.